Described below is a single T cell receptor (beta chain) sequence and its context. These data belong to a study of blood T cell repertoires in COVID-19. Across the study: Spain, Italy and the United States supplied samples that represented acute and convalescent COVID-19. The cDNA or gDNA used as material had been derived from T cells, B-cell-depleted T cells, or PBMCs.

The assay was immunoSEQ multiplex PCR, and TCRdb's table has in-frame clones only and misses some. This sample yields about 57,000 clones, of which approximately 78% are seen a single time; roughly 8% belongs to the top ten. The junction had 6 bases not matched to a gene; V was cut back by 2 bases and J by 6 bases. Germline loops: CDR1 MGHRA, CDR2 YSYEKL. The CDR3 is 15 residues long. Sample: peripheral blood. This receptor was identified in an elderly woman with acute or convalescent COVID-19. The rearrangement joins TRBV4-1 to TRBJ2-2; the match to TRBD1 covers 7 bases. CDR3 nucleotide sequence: TGCGCCAGCAGCCAACCCAGGACAGGCCCCGGGGAGCTGTTTTTT. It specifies CASSQPRTGPGELFF.